These T cell receptor beta chains were read from a single sample in a study of T cells in Graves' hyperthyroidism and ophthalmopathy. Using its own MiXCR run on the multiplex PCR reads, TCRdb lists one record per CDR3 protein. Here the sample spans 450,000 to 500,000 distinct CDR3 sequences, around a fifth being singletons. Specimen: blood. The receptor source for this set is a woman aged 70-85 years with Graves' ophthalmopathy. Each CDR3 is given with its conserved first and last residue. A D gene is named only where the DNA matches it firmly. Not every row has a clone size; where given, it reads once, few, many or a size class.

length: 16; J: TRBJ1-2; size: few; V: TRBV4-3; D: TRBD1; DNA: TGCGCCAGCAGCCAGGACGACAGGGGGCCTGGCTATGGCTACACCTTC; CDR3: CASSQDDRGPGYGYTF
length: 16; J: TRBJ2-3; size: few; V: TRBV3-1; D: TRBD2; DNA: TGTGCCAGCAGCCGCCTAGGGACTAGCAGATCGGATACGCAGTATTTT; CDR3: CASSRLGTSRSDTQYF
length: 12; J: TRBJ2-5; size: -; V: TRBV20-1; D: TRBD1; DNA: TGCAGTGCTCTGGGACAGGGAGAGACCCAGTACTTC; CDR3: CSALGQGETQYF
length: 16; J: TRBJ1-1; size: few; V: TRBV12-5; D: TRBD1; DNA: TGTGCTAGTGGTTTGGGTCCCGGGACAGGGAACACTGAAGCTTTCTTT; CDR3: CASGLGPGTGNTEAFF
length: 16; J: TRBJ1-4; size: many; V: TRBV2; D: -; DNA: TGTGCCAGCAGTGAATCCCCTGCGCCGGCAGGTGGGAAACTGTTTTTT; CDR3: CASSESPAPAGGKLFF
length: 16; J: TRBJ2-1; size: many; V: TRBV5-1; D: -; DNA: TGCGCCAGCAGCCTGAGGGGTGGGGTGACGTACAATGAGCAGTTCTTC; CDR3: CASSLRGGVTYNEQFF
length: 16; J: TRBJ2-7; size: -; V: TRBV2; D: TRBD1; DNA: TGTGCCAGCAGTGATTATTGGGACAGGGGGGCCTACGAGCAGTACTTC; CDR3: CASSDYWDRGAYEQYF
length: 15; J: TRBJ2-7; size: many; V: TRBV28; D: -; DNA: TGTGCCAGCAGTCGGGGTACCGGGTCCTCCTACGAGCAGTACTTC; CDR3: CASSRGTGSSYEQYF
length: 12; J: TRBJ2-3; size: -; V: TRBV30; D: -; DNA: TGTGCCTGGAGTAGGGAGTCAGATACGCAGTATTTT; CDR3: CAWSRESDTQYF
length: 14; J: TRBJ1-5; size: many; V: TRBV11-2; D: TRBD1; DNA: TGTGCCAGCAGTTCGGGGACAGGGGGACAGCCCCAGCATTTT; CDR3: CASSSGTGGQPQHF
length: 15; J: TRBJ2-3; size: -; V: TRBV20-1; D: TRBD1; DNA: TGCAGTGCTAGAGTAGGCAGGGGGCCGTCAGATACGCAGTATTTT; CDR3: CSARVGRGPSDTQYF
length: 15; J: TRBJ1-1; size: -; V: TRBV7-9; D: -; DNA: TGTGCCAGCAGCTTACTCGGGGCCGTGAACGCTGAAGCTTTCTTT; CDR3: CASSLLGAVNAEAFF
length: 17; J: TRBJ1-6; size: few; V: TRBV6-9; D: TRBD1; DNA: TGTGCCAGCAGTTACTCACCTCAGGGAGGGGGCTTTTCACCCCTCCACTTT; CDR3: CASSYSPQGGGFSPLHF
length: 17; J: TRBJ2-1; size: -; V: TRBV6-1; D: -; DNA: TGTGCCAGCAGTCGCAGGGGTCTAAGGAGCTCCTACAATGAGCAGTTCTTC; CDR3: CASSRRGLRSSYNEQFF
length: 19; J: TRBJ2-5; size: -; V: TRBV11-2; D: -; DNA: TGTGCCAGCAGCTTAACAGTCGCGGTCACGGTTGCCCTCCAAGAGACCCAGTACTTC; CDR3: CASSLTVAVTVALQETQYF
length: 14; J: TRBJ2-1; size: many; V: TRBV11-2; D: -; DNA: TGTGCCAGCAGCTTAGATCCGGGTCTCTCGCCCGAGTTCTTC; CDR3: CASSLDPGLSPEFF
length: 13; J: TRBJ1-5; size: many; V: TRBV7-2; D: -; DNA: TGTGCCAGCAGTTTCCAGGGAGATCAGCCCCAGCATTTT; CDR3: CASSFQGDQPQHF
length: 13; J: TRBJ2-5; size: -; V: TRBV3-1; D: TRBD2; DNA: TGTGCCAGCAGCCATCTAGCGGGGGAGACCCAGTACTTC; CDR3: CASSHLAGETQYF
length: 13; J: TRBJ1-5; size: few; V: TRBV10-3; D: -; DNA: TGTGCCATCAGTGAGTCGACTCATCAGCCCCAGCATTTT; CDR3: CAISESTHQPQHF
length: 15; J: TRBJ1-4; size: -; V: TRBV15; D: -; DNA: TGTGCCACCAGCAGAGATCGGGGAACTAATGAAAAACTGTTTTTT; CDR3: CATSRDRGTNEKLFF
length: 15; J: TRBJ1-5; size: many; V: TRBV27; D: -; DNA: TGTGCCAGCAGTTTAAACAGGGATAGCAATCAGCCCCAGCATTTT; CDR3: CASSLNRDSNQPQHF
length: 15; J: TRBJ2-7; size: once; V: TRBV5-1; D: TRBD1; DNA: TGCGCCAGCAGCTTACAGGGGGCGTATGAGTGCGAGCAGTACTTC; CDR3: CASSLQGAYECEQYF
length: 15; J: TRBJ2-3; size: -; V: TRBV5-5; D: -; DNA: TGTGCCAGCAGCCTAGCGTTTACTAGCACAGATACGCAGTATTTT; CDR3: CASSLAFTSTDTQYF
length: 13; J: TRBJ1-2; size: few; V: TRBV18; D: -; DNA: TGTGCCAGCTCAGAATCCGCAAACTATGGCTACACCTTC; CDR3: CASSESANYGYTF
length: 16; J: TRBJ1-2; size: many; V: TRBV6-2/TRBV6-3; D: -; DNA: TGTGCCAGCAGTTACTATGGGGGCCGGGGAATCGGTGGCTACACCTTC; CDR3: CASSYYGGRGIGGYTF
length: 16; J: TRBJ2-5; size: few; V: TRBV6-1; D: TRBD2; DNA: TGTGCCAGCGCGCTAGCGGGACCATCCCCCCAAGAGACCCAGTACTTC; CDR3: CASALAGPSPQETQYF
length: 14; J: TRBJ2-5; size: -; V: TRBV27; D: -; DNA: TGTGCCAGCAGTTTATATGAGCGGTACGGGACCCAGTACTTC; CDR3: CASSLYERYGTQYF
length: 13; J: TRBJ1-4; size: few; V: TRBV7-2; D: -; DNA: TGTGCCAGCAGCTTAGCTGGGCGCGAAAAACTGTTTTTT; CDR3: CASSLAGREKLFF
length: 9; J: TRBJ1-6; size: -; V: TRBV6-1; D: -; DNA: TGTGCCAGCAGTTCACCCCTCCACTTT; CDR3: CASSSPLHF
length: 13; J: TRBJ2-1; size: many; V: TRBV11-2; D: TRBD1; DNA: TGTGCCAGCAGCTTAGATTGGACAGGAGAGCAGTTCTTC; CDR3: CASSLDWTGEQFF
length: 13; J: TRBJ1-1; size: -; V: TRBV30; D: -; DNA: TGTGCCTGGAGTCAACAGGTGAACACTGAAGCTTTCTTT; CDR3: CAWSQQVNTEAFF
length: 13; J: TRBJ2-1; size: many; V: TRBV12-3/TRBV12-4; D: -; DNA: TGTGCCAGCAGTTTAGGGGTGGGGAATGAGCAGTTCTTC; CDR3: CASSLGVGNEQFF
length: 14; J: TRBJ2-7; size: -; V: TRBV10-3; D: TRBD1; DNA: TGTGCCATCGCCCCCGACAGGGCCCTCTACGAGCAGTACTTC; CDR3: CAIAPDRALYEQYF
length: 12; J: TRBJ2-7; size: few; V: TRBV20-1; D: TRBD2; DNA: TGCAGTGCTACCCTCGGGGGGGGCGAGCAGTACTTC; CDR3: CSATLGGGEQYF
length: 19; J: TRBJ1-5; size: many; V: TRBV12-3/TRBV12-4; D: TRBD1; DNA: TGTGCCAGCAGTTTTACCGGGACAGGGGGCGCACGTAGCAATCAGCCCCAGCATTTT; CDR3: CASSFTGTGGARSNQPQHF
length: 14; J: TRBJ2-7; size: -; V: TRBV20-1; D: TRBD1; DNA: TGCAGTGCTAGAGATCAACAGGGGGTCTCCGAGCAGTACTTC; CDR3: CSARDQQGVSEQYF
length: 18; J: TRBJ1-2; size: few; V: TRBV6-5; D: TRBD1; DNA: TGTGCCAGCAGTTACGCCGGACAGGGCGGCCTTTCGAACTATGGCTACACCTTC; CDR3: CASSYAGQGGLSNYGYTF
length: 15; J: TRBJ1-2; size: -; V: TRBV28; D: -; DNA: TGTGCCAGCAGTTACAGCAGGGGCGGACTCAATGGCTACACCTTC; CDR3: CASSYSRGGLNGYTF
length: 14; J: TRBJ1-1; size: -; V: TRBV20-1; D: TRBD1; DNA: TGCAGTGCTTTAGAACAGGGGGCCGGGGGTGAAGCTTTCTTT; CDR3: CSALEQGAGGEAFF
length: 12; J: TRBJ1-2; size: -; V: TRBV30; D: -; DNA: TGTGCCTTAGACCGGGCGGTCTATGGCTACACCTTC; CDR3: CALDRAVYGYTF
length: 15; J: TRBJ1-5; size: few; V: TRBV6-5; D: -; DNA: TGTGCCAGCAGTTACTCGGGGGTTAGCAATCAGCCCCAGCATTTT; CDR3: CASSYSGVSNQPQHF
length: 15; J: TRBJ1-4; size: many; V: TRBV2; D: -; DNA: TGTGCCAGCCAACGAGAGGCAGGAACTAATGAAAAACTGTTTTTT; CDR3: CASQREAGTNEKLFF
length: 19; J: TRBJ1-2; size: few; V: TRBV24-1; D: TRBD1; DNA: TGTGCCACCAGTGATTCCCCTTCCCCAATGGCAGGGGGCATAGGTGGCTACACCTTC; CDR3: CATSDSPSPMAGGIGGYTF
length: 15; J: TRBJ2-2; size: -; V: TRBV28; D: TRBD2; DNA: TGTGCCAGGCCGGGGGGGGCGGCGAACACCGGGGAGCTGTTTTTT; CDR3: CARPGGAANTGELFF
length: 14; J: TRBJ2-1; size: -; V: TRBV12-3/TRBV12-4; D: -; DNA: TGTGCCAGCAGTCTGCTGGTGGAGGCAAATGAGCAGTTCTTC; CDR3: CASSLLVEANEQFF
length: 13; J: TRBJ1-5; size: -; V: TRBV6-1; D: -; DNA: TGTGCCAGCAGTGAATTCAGGGAGCAGCCCCAGCATTTT; CDR3: CASSEFREQPQHF
length: 15; J: TRBJ2-3; size: -; V: TRBV6-1; D: TRBD1; DNA: TGTGCCAGCACCGACAGGGGATGGAGCACAGATGCGCAGTATTTT; CDR3: CASTDRGWSTDAQYF
length: 14; J: TRBJ2-3; size: few; V: TRBV5-1; D: TRBD1; DNA: TGCGCCAGCAGCCGGGACAGGGCCGCAGATACGCAGTATTTT; CDR3: CASSRDRAADTQYF